This TCR beta chain was obtained from a study of T cells in localized non-small cell lung cancer. The protocol was immunoSEQ multiplex PCR, while the TCRdb copy is restricted to in-frame clones and leaves out a portion. The sample has about 61,000 clones, around 90% seen once. Whole-study results and caveats: In uninvolved adjacent lung, T cell clonality reached its highest value, exceeding tumor. Higher T cell density in the blood was associated with longer overall survival, whereas higher adjacent-lung clonality associated with shorter survival.

As regards this clone: Its antigen remains unknown.

Germline V gene sequence: CDR1 SNHLY, CDR2 FYNNEI. This CDR3 comprises 11 residues. The junction had 2 bases not matched to a gene; V was cut back by 11 bases and J by 3 bases. This chain joins TRBV2 and TRBJ2-7; 9 bases map to TRBD1. The TCR was taken from a man between 40 and 70 years old with stage I squamous cell lung carcinoma. The source material was peripheral blood, sampled before any cancer treatment. CDR3 coding DNA: TGTGCCCTGGACAGGGGCTACGAGCAGTACTTC. Translation gives CALDRGYEQYF.